Following are 2 T cell receptor beta chains from one sample sequenced in a study of blood T cells in healthy people across ages. PCR was performed a second time for roughly 7 to 11 cycles using a sample-barcoded 5' primer and a J-beta primer mix. MiXCR, run by TCRdb on the 5' RACE reads, gives a single entry per CDR3 protein. Of some 1.6 million distinct CDR3 sequences in the sample, roughly 30% were seen once. Source material: blood. The receptor set was obtained from a woman aged 25 to 39 in good health.

The table lists this clonotype with a few counts. The CDR3 is CASTAGSPNTGELFF. The DNA for the CDR3 is TGTGCCAGCACCGCAGGGTCCCCGAACACCGGGGAGCTGTTTTTT. The genes are TRBV12-3 or TRBV12-4 and TRBJ2-2; a possible D gene is TRBD1 (5 bases). CDR3 size: 15 residues. V was trimmed by 7 bases and J by 0 bases, leaving 12 bases between them.

The V call is TRBV5-1, the J call TRBJ1-6; no definite D call. This CDR3 is 15 amino acids long. Trimming stripped 6 bases from V and 4 bases from J, with 14 bases between. Germline CDR1 and CDR2: SGHRS and YFSETQ. The CDR3 here is CASTCDGSYNSPLHF. The CDR3 nucleotides read TGCGCCAGCACCTGCGACGGGTCTTATAATTCACCCCTCCACTTT.